This paragraph covers one TCR beta chain sequence. Its antigen is as yet unknown. This sample is part of a study of T cell responses to AZD1222 COVID-19 vaccine. Regarding the study as a whole: Increases in Spike-specific TCR breadth and depth were seen after two AZD1222 doses. Donors skewed white British and female; clonal diversity was possibly underestimated.

This CDR3 is 14 amino acids long. Deletions cut 0 bases from V and 3 bases from J, with 9 bases between. Looked up from germline, CDR1 is SGHTA and CDR2 is FQGNSA. Measured with immunoSEQ multiplex PCR; TCRdb has only the in-frame clones, and not every one. The table includes about 150,000 clones, 85% to 95% detected once. The source material was peripheral blood, sampled on day 0 of AZD1222 vaccination. This clonotype was sampled from an adult in good health. The chain combines TRBV7-2 with TRBJ2-7, with D hard to call. This CDR3 is CASSLAGPNYEQYF. The DNA for the CDR3 is TGTGCCAGCAGCTTAGCGGGCCCAAACTACGAGCAGTACTTC.